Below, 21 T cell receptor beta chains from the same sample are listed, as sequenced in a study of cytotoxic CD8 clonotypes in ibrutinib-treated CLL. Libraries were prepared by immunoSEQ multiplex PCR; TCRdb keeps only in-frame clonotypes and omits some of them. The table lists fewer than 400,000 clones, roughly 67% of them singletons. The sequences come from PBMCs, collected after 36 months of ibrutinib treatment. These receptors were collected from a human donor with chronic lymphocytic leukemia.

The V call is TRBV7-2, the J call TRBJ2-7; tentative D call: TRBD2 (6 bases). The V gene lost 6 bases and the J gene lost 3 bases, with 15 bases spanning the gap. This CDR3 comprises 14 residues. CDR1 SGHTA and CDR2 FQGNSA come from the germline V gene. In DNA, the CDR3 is TGTGCCAGCAGAGACCACGGACTAAACTACGAGCAGTACTTC. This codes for CASRDHGLNYEQYF.

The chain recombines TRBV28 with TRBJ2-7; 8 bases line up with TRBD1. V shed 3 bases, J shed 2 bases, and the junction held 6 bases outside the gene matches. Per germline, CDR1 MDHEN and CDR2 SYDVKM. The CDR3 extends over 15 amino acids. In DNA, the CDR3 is TGTGCCAGCAGTTTCGGGACAGGAAATGCCTACGAGCAGTACTTC. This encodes CASSFGTGNAYEQYF.

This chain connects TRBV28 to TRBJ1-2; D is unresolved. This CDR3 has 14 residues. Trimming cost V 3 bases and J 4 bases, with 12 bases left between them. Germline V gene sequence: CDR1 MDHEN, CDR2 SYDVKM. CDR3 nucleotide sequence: TGTGCCAGCAGTTTCTTCCCTACTGTCTATGGCTACACCTTC. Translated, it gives CASSFFPTVYGYTF.

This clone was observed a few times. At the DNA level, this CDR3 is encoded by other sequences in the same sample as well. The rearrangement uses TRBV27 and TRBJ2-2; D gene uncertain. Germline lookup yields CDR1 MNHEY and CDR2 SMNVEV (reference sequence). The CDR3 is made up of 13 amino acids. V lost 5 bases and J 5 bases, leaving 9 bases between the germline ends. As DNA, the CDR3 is TGTGCCAGCAGTCTTACAGTGACCGGGGAGCTGTTTTTT. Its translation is CASSLTVTGELFF.

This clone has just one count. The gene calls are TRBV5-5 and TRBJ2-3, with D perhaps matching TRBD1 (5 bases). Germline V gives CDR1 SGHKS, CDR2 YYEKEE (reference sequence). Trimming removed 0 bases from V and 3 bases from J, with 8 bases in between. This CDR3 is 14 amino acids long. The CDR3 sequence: CASSLADSTDTQYF. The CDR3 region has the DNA TGTGCCAGCAGCTTGGCCGACAGTACAGATACGCAGTATTTT.

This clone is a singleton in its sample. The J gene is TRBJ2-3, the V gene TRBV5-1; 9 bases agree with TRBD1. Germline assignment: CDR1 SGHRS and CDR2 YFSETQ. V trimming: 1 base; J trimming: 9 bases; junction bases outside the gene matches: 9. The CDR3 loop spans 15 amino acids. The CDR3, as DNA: TGCGCCAGCAGCTTGTCGACAGGGGGACAAGGAACGCAGTATTTT. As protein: CASSLSTGGQGTQYF.

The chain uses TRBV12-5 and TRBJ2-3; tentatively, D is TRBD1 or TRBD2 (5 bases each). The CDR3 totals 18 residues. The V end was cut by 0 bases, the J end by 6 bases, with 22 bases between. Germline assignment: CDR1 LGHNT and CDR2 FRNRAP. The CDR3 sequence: CASGLVGASGHPSDTQYF. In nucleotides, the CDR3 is TGTGCTAGTGGTTTGGTCGGGGCCTCCGGACACCCCAGCGATACGCAGTATTTT.

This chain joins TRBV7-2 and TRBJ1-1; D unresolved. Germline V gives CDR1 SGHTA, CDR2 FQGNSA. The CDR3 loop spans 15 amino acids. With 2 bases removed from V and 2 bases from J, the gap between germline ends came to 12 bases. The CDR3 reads CASSLMDRVNTEAFF. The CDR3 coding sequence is TGTGCCAGCAGCTTAATGGACCGCGTCAACACTGAAGCTTTCTTT.

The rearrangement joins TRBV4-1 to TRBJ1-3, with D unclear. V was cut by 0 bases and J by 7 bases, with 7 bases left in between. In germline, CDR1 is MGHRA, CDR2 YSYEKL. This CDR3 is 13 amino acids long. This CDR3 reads CASSQDVRNTIYF. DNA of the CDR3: TGCGCCAGCAGCCAAGATGTCCGGAACACCATATATTTT.

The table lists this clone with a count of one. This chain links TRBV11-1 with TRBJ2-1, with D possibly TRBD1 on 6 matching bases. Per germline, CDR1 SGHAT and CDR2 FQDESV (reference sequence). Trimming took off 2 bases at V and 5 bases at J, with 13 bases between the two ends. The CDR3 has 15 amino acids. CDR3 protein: CASSLTGYVHNEQFF. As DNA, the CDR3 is TGTGCCAGCAGCTTAACAGGGTACGTCCACAATGAGCAGTTCTTC.

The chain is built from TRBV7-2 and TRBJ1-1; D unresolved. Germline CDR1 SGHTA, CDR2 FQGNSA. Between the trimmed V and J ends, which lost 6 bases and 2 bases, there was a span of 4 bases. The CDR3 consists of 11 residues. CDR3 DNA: TGTGCCAGCAGTCTCAACACTGAAGCTTTCTTT. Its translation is CASSLNTEAFF. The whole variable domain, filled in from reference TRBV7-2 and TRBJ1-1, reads GAGVSQSPSNKVTEKGKDVELRCDPISGHTALYWYRQSLGQGLEFLIYFQGNSAPDKSGLPSDRFSAERTGGSVSTLTIQRTQQEDSAVYLCASSLNTEAFFGQGTRLTVV.

The CDR3 bases are TGTGCCAGTAGTATTTTAGTGGGTCAGCCCCAGCATTTT. Amino acid sequence: CASSILVGQPQHF. The chain combines TRBV19 with TRBJ1-5; no clear D. This CDR3 comprises 13 residues. Trimming shortened V by 3 bases and J by 6 bases, and 9 bases separated the two germline ends. Germline CDR1 LNHDA, CDR2 SQIVND (reference sequence).

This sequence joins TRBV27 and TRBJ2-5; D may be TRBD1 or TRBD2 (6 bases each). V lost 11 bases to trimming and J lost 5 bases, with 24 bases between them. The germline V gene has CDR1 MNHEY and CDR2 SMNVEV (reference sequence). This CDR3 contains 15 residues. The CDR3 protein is CASRGRMGNRETQYF. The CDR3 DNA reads TGTGCCTCGAGGGGGAGGATGGGTAATCGGGAGACCCAGTACTTC.

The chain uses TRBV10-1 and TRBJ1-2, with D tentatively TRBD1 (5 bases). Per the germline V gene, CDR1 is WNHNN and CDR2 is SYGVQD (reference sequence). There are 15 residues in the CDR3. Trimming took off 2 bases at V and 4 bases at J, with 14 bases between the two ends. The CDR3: CASSESRAGGYGYTF. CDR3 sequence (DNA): TGCGCCAGCAGTGAGAGCAGGGCGGGGGGCTATGGCTACACCTTC.

As DNA, the CDR3 is TGTGCCAGCAAGCTGGGTGAGCAGTTCTTC. The encoded protein is CASKLGEQFF. V and J are TRBV6-7 and TRBJ2-1; D is uncertain. TRBV6-7 is reported as an ORF; its role is uncertain. The ends were cut back, 7 bases at V and 9 bases at J, with 7 bases in the middle. The CDR3 covers 10 residues.

CDR3 coding DNA: TGTGCCATCAGCCGGGACGCTATTGCCGGGGCCAACGTCCTGACTTTC. Protein: CAISRDAIAGANVLTF. The chain carries TRBV10-3 and TRBJ2-6; D could derive from TRBD1 or TRBD2 (5 bases each). Germline values: CDR1 ENHRY, CDR2 SYGVKD. The CDR3 sequence is 16 residues long. V lost 6 bases, J lost 4 bases, and 16 bases lay in between.

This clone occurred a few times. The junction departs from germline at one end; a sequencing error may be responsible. For the CDR3, the DNA is TGTGCCAGCAGTGAAGCAGAACAGACTACGAGGGTGTGGTTC. Amino acid sequence: CASSEAEQTTRVWF. The genes are TRBV6-1 and TRBJ2-7; a possible D gene is TRBD2 (5 bases). The CDR3 sequence is 14 residues long. CDR1 and CDR2 (germline): MNHNS, SASEGT.

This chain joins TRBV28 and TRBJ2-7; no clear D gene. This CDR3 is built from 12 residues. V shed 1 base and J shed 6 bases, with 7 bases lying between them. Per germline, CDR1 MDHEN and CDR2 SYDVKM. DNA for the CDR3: TGTGCCAGCAGTTTATTAGCCGTCGAGCAGTACTTC. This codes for CASSLLAVEQYF. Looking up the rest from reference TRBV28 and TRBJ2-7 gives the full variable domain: DVKVTQSSRYLVKRTGEKVFLECVQDMDHENMFWYRQDPGLGLRLIYFSYDVKMKEKGDIPEGYSVSREKKERFSLILESASTNQTSMYLCASSLLAVEQYFGPGTRLTVT.

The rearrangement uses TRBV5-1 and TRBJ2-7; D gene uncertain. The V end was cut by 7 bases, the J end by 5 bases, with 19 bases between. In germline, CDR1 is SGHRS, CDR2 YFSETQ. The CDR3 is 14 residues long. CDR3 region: CASHLRPYGHEQYF. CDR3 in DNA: TGCGCCAGCCATTTAAGGCCCTACGGGCACGAGCAGTACTTC.

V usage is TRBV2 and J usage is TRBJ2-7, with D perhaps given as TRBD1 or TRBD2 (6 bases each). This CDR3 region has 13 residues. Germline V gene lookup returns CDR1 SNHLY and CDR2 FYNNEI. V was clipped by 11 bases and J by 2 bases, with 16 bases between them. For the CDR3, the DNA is TGTGCCGGGCTAGGGGGGCCGCCCTACGAGCAGTACTTC. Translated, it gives CAGLGGPPYEQYF.

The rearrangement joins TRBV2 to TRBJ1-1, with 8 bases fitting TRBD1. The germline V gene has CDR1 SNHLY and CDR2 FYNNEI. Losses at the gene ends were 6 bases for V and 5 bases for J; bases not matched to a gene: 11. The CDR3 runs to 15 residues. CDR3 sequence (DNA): TGTGCCAGCAGACCGAAACAGGGGGGAAAGACTGAAGCTTTCTTT. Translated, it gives CASRPKQGGKTEAFF.